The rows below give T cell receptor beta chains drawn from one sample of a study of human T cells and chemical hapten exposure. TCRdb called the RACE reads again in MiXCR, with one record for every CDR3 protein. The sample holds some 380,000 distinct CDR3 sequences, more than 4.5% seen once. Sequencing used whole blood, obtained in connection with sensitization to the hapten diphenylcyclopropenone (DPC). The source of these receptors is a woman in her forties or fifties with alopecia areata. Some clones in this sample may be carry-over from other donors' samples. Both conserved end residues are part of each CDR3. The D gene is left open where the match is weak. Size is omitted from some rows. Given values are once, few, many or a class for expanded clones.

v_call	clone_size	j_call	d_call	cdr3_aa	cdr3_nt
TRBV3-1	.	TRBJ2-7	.	CASSPGRKDYEQYF	TGTGCCAGCAGCCCCGGGCGGAAGGACTACGAGCAGTACTTC
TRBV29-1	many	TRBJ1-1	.	CSAYADTEAFF	TGCAGCGCTTACGCTGACACTGAAGCTTTCTTT
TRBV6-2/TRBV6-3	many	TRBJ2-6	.	CASSFRALSGANVLTF	TGTGCCAGCAGTTTTCGGGCTCTCTCTGGGGCCAACGTCCTGACTTTC
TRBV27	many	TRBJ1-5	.	CASSSGLGNQPQHF	TGTGCCAGCAGTTCGGGACTAGGCAATCAGCCCCAGCATTTT
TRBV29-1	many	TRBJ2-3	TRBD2	CSFDDLAGATWTDTQYF	TGCAGCTTTGATGACCTAGCGGGGGCCACTTGGACAGATACGCAGTATTTT
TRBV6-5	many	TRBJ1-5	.	CASSQVGPNQPQHF	TGTGCCAGCAGCCAAGTAGGGCCCAATCAGCCCCAGCATTTT
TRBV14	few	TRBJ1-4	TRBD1	CASSQDRTGRINEKLFF	TGTGCCAGCAGCCAAGATAGGACAGGCCGTATTAATGAAAAACTGTTTTTT
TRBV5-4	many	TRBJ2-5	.	CASSFSLGETQYF	TGTGCCAGCAGCTTTAGTCTAGGCGAGACCCAGTACTTC
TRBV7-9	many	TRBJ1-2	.	CASSLGDVYGYTF	TGTGCCAGCAGCTTAGGGGACGTCTATGGCTACACCTTC
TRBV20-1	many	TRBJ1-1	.	CSAREAGPNTEAFF	TGCAGTGCTAGAGAGGCCGGACCGAACACTGAAGCTTTCTTT
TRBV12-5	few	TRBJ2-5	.	CASGLVGWGEETQYF	TGTGCTAGTGGTTTGGTCGGTTGGGGAGAAGAGACCCAGTACTTC
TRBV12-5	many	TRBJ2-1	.	CASGLVGVSSYNEQFF	TGTGCTAGTGGTTTGGTGGGTGTTTCCTCCTACAATGAGCAGTTCTTC
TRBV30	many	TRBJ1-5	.	CAWSPQSNQPQHF	TGTGCCTGGAGTCCGCAGAGCAATCAGCCCCAGCATTTT
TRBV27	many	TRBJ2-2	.	CASLDRNTGELFF	TGTGCCAGTCTCGACAGGAACACCGGGGAGCTGTTTTTT
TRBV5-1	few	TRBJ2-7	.	CASSLVLAYEQYF	TGCGCCAGCAGCTTGGTTCTAGCCTACGAGCAGTACTTC
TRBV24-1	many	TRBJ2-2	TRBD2	CATSTGTSDNTGELFF	TGTGCCACCAGTACCGGGACTAGCGATAACACCGGGGAGCTGTTTTTT
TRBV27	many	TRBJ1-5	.	CASSLSSYQPQHF	TGTGCCAGCAGTTTATCCAGCTATCAGCCCCAGCATTTT
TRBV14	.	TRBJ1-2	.	CASSQGRENYGYTF	TGTGCCAGCAGCCAAGGCAGGGAGAACTATGGCTACACCTTC
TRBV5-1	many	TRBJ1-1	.	CASSFSGQSTEAFF	TGCGCCAGCAGCTTCTCGGGACAATCCACTGAAGCTTTCTTT
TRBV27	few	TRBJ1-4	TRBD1	CASRNRGGPEKLFF	TGTGCCAGCAGGAACAGGGGAGGCCCTGAAAAACTGTTTTTT
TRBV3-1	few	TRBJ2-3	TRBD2	CASSQEWRGGTDTQYF	TGTGCCAGCAGCCAAGAATGGCGGGGGGGCACAGATACGCAGTATTTT
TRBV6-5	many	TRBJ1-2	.	CASTSTGDYGYTF	TGTGCCAGCACCTCCACAGGAGACTATGGCTACACCTTC
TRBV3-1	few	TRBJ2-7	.	CASSQRTPSYEQYF	TGTGCCAGCAGCCAACGTACTCCGTCCTACGAGCAGTACTTC
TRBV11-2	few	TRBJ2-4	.	CASSFDGIQYF	TGTGCCAGCAGCTTTGACGGTATTCAGTACTTC
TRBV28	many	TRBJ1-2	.	CAIRQATYGYTF	TGTGCCATCAGACAGGCTACCTATGGCTACACCTTC
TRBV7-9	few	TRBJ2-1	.	CASSPGLRYPEDEQFF	TGTGCCAGCAGCCCGGGACTCCGCTATCCCGAGGATGAGCAGTTCTTC
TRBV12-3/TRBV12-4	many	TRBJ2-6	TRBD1	CASSGTGGSGANVLTF	TGTGCCAGCAGTGGGACAGGGGGAAGTGGGGCCAACGTCCTGACTTTC
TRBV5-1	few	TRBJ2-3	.	CASSSDSPDTQYF	TGCGCCAGCAGCTCGGACAGCCCAGATACGCAGTATTTT
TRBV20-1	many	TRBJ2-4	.	CSARDVQGLVAKNIQYF	TGCAGTGCTAGAGACGTACAGGGTTTAGTGGCCAAAAACATTCAGTACTTC
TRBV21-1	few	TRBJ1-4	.	CASSPPGGGPTNEKLFF	TGTGCCAGCAGCCCTCCGGGGGGCGGCCCAACTAATGAAAAACTGTTTTTT
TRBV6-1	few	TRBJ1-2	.	CASSVVPNYGYTF	TGTGCCAGCAGTGTGGTTCCTAACTATGGCTACACCTTC
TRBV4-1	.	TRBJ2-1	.	CASSQDSPGAYNEQFF	TGCGCCAGCAGCCAAGATTCGCCGGGGGCCTACAATGAGCAGTTCTTC
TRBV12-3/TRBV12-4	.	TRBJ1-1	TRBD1	CASSLAPGGWNTEAFF	TGTGCCAGCAGTTTAGCGCCAGGGGGATGGAACACTGAAGCTTTCTTT
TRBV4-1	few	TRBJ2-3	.	CASSQLDTDTQYF	TGCGCCAGCAGCCAACTAGACACAGATACGCAGTATTTT
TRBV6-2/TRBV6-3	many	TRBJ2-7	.	CASSYSGVEQYF	TGTGCCAGCAGTTACTCAGGGGTCGAGCAGTACTTC
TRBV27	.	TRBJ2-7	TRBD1	CASSYTDRDEQYF	TGTGCCAGCAGTTACACCGACAGGGACGAGCAGTACTTC
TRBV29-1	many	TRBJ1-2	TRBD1	CSVYTGTGDLAYTF	TGCAGCGTATACACCGGGACAGGGGATTTAGCCTACACCTTC
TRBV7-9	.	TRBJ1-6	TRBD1	CASSRDSSYNSPLHF	TGTGCCAGCAGCCGGGACAGCTCCTATAATTCACCCCTCCACTTT
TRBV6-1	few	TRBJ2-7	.	CASSESAGSYEQYF	TGTGCCAGCAGTGAGTCGGCAGGGAGTTACGAGCAGTACTTC
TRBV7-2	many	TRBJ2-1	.	CASSPRTIPEFF	TGTGCCAGCAGCCCCCGGACTATTCCGGAGTTCTTC
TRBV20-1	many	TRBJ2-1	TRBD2	CSASQREGLQEQFF	TGCAGTGCTAGTCAGCGGGAGGGCCTACAGGAGCAGTTCTTC
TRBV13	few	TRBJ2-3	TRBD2	CASSQRGHTDTQYF	TGTGCCAGCAGCCAGCGGGGGCACACAGATACGCAGTATTTT
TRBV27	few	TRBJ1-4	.	CASKSGATNEKLFF	TGTGCCAGCAAGAGCGGAGCAACTAATGAAAAACTGTTTTTT
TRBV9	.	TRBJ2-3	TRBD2	CASSVAGGWEGDTQYF	TGTGCCAGCAGCGTAGCGGGCGGTTGGGAGGGAGATACGCAGTATTTT
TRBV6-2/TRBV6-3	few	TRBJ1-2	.	CASSYSRTPIDGYTF	TGTGCCAGCAGTTACTCGAGAACTCCGATCGATGGCTACACCTTC
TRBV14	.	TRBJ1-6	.	CASSQVSKLAALHF	TGTGCCAGCAGCCAAGTCTCCAAACTGGCCGCCCTCCACTTT
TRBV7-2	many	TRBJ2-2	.	CASSRPSNTGELFF	TGTGCCAGCAGCCGCCCTTCGAACACCGGGGAGCTGTTTTTT
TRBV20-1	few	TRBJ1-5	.	CSATDGDQPQHF	TGCAGTGCAACAGACGGGGATCAGCCCCAGCATTTT
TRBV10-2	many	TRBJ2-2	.	CASTQRAATGELFF	TGCGCCAGCACCCAGAGGGCGGCCACCGGGGAGCTGTTTTTT
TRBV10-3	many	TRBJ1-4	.	CAINDSPNEKLFF	TGTGCCATCAATGACAGTCCTAATGAAAAACTGTTTTTT
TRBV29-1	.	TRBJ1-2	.	CSVEANYGYTF	TGCAGCGTTGAAGCTAACTATGGCTACACCTTC
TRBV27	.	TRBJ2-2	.	CASSNRMNTGELFF	TGTGCCAGCAGTAACAGGATGAACACCGGGGAGCTGTTTTTT
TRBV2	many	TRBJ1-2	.	CASSSGGEYGYTF	TGTGCCAGCAGCTCCGGAGGAGAATATGGCTACACCTTC
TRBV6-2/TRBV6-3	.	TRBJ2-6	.	CASSSSHQPGANVLTF	TGTGCCAGCAGTTCCTCTCACCAACCTGGGGCCAACGTCCTGACTTTC
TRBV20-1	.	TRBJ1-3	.	CSAREGQVSGNTIYF	TGCAGTGCTAGGGAGGGGCAAGTCTCTGGAAACACCATATATTTT